This TCR beta chain was recorded in a study of identifying expanded T cells in peripheral blood. The method was immunoSEQ multiplex PCR; TCRdb's version includes in-frame clones alone and lacks a portion of them. Of under 100,000 clones listed, roughly 84% are singletons. V lost 2 bases to trimming and J lost 6 bases, with 6 bases between them. The CDR3 loop spans 12 amino acids. In germline, CDR1 is SGHRS, CDR2 YFSETQ. The gene calls are TRBV5-1 and TRBJ2-1; D is ambiguous. The sample comprised blood. This TCR came from a person between 18 and 70 years old in good health. CDR3: CASSFSRNEQFF. In DNA form, the CDR3 reads TGCGCCAGCAGCTTTTCTCGCAATGAGCAGTTCTTC.